These 25 T cell receptor beta chains came from one sample sequenced in a study of early T cells in non-severe SARS-CoV-2 infection. Using its own MiXCR run on the 5' RACE reads, TCRdb lists one record per CDR3 protein. The repertoire holds over 50,000 distinct CDR3 sequences, with roughly 8% as singletons. Sample: whole blood. The origin of the receptors is an adult who was a healthcare worker with PCR-confirmed SARS-CoV-2 infection or an uninfected control (not recorded which).

This clonotype has just a few counts. The chain employs TRBV28 and TRBJ2-1, with 11 bases lining up with TRBD2. This CDR3 contains 16 residues. Losses at the gene ends were 5 bases for V and 8 bases for J; bases not matched to a gene: 11. The germline V gene has CDR1 MDHEN and CDR2 SYDVKM. This CDR3 is CASSTLPSGGWDEQFF. In nucleotides, the CDR3 is TGTGCCAGCAGTACCCTCCCTAGCGGGGGGTGGGATGAGCAGTTCTTC.

The chain carries TRBV5-1 and TRBJ2-1; 9 nucleotides agree with TRBD1. Germline CDR1 reads SGHRS; CDR2 reads YFSETQ. V lost 2 bases, J lost 7 bases, and 4 bases stayed unmatched. The CDR3 runs to 14 residues. For the CDR3, the DNA is TGCGCCAGCAGCTTAGGGACAGGGTTGAATGAGCAGTTCTTC. Its protein product is CASSLGTGLNEQFF.

This clonotype was picked up many times. CDR3 residues: CAWWARQGTRGYTF. The CDR3 nucleotides are TGTGCCTGGTGGGCCCGACAGGGAACGAGGGGCTACACCTTC. The chain is built from TRBV30 and TRBJ1-2; 7 bases match TRBD1. V lost 5 bases and J lost 8; bases outside the gene matches: 14. CDR3 size: 14 residues. Germline V CDR1 and CDR2: GTSNPN, SVGIG (reference sequence). Looking up the rest from reference TRBV30 and TRBJ1-2 gives the full variable domain: SQTIHQWPATLVQPVGSPLSLECTVEGTSNPNLYWYRQAAGRGLQLLFYSVGIGQISSEVPQNLSASRPQDRQFILSSKKLLLSDSGFYLCAWWARQGTRGYTFGSGTRLTVV.

The chain couples TRBV2 to TRBJ2-7, with 15 nucleotides matching TRBD2. Germline trimming cut 0 bases from V and 1 base from J; bases unmatched to any gene: 10. The CDR3 is 20 amino acids. Germline CDR1 reads SNHLY; CDR2 reads FYNNEI. The CDR3 nucleotides are TGTGCCAGCAGTGAAGCCCAGGGACTAGCGGGAGGACCCTCTTCCTACGAGCAGTACTTC. The encoded protein is CASSEAQGLAGGPSSYEQYF.

This clonotype was counted only a few times. V gene TRBV3-1 combines with J gene TRBJ2-4, with D unclear. The CDR3 has 15 residues. Germline V gene sequence: CDR1 LGHDT, CDR2 YNNKEL (reference sequence). Trimming removed 0 bases at V and 0 bases at J, with 6 bases between. The CDR3, as DNA: TGTGCCAGCAGCCAAGATACACTAGCCAAAAACATTCAGTACTTC. Translating it yields CASSQDTLAKNIQYF.

This clonotype was seen many times. This chain connects TRBV28 to TRBJ1-1; a weak D match, TRBD1 (6 bases). Trimming took off 4 bases at V and 4 bases at J, with 10 bases between the two ends. CDR1 is MDHEN, CDR2 SYDVKM, per germline. This CDR3 comprises 13 residues. CDR3 residues: CASSWRGATEAFF. The CDR3 bases are TGTGCCAGCAGTTGGAGGGGGGCCACTGAAGCTTTCTTT.

This clonotype was found many times. This rearrangement joins TRBV19 to TRBJ1-5; 7 nucleotides match TRBD1. Germline-derived CDR1 and CDR2 are LNHDA and SQIVND (reference sequence). V lost 4 bases and J lost 2; bases outside the gene matches: 5. The CDR3 totals 15 residues. CDR3 amino acids: CASSTTGMGNQPQHF. The CDR3 nucleotides are TGTGCCAGTAGTACGACAGGGATGGGCAATCAGCCCCAGCATTTT.

The CDR3: CASSFSSPPYEQYF. CDR3 in DNA: TGTGCCAGCAGTTTTAGTTCTCCCCCTTACGAGCAGTACTTC. V usage is TRBV27 and J usage is TRBJ2-7; no reliable D call. CDR1 is MNHEY, CDR2 SMNVEV, per germline (reference sequence). V lost 3 bases and J 4 bases, leaving 13 bases between the germline ends. The CDR3 spans 14 residues.

This clonotype has a count of ten or more. The rearrangement joins TRBV6-6 to TRBJ1-2, with 10 bases fitting TRBD1. CDR1 and CDR2 (germline): MNHNY, SVGAGI (reference sequence). The CDR3 has 12 amino acids. V dropped 6 bases and J dropped 8; count of bases not matched to a gene: 3. The CDR3 region is CASSPTGGGYTF. The DNA for the CDR3 is TGTGCCAGCAGCCCGACAGGGGGCGGCTACACCTTC.

The chain has TRBV12-3 or TRBV12-4 and TRBJ2-2; D might be TRBD1 or TRBD2, each matching 5 bases. This CDR3 spans 15 amino acids. V was clipped by 4 bases and J by 4 bases, with 13 bases between them. CDR3 sequence (DNA): TGTGCCAGCAGTTCGGACACCGAGGGCACCGGGGAGCTGTTTTTT. This sequence encodes CASSSDTEGTGELFF.

The chain is built from TRBV27 and TRBJ2-7, with D perhaps matching TRBD1 (5 bases). With 3 bases removed from V and 2 bases from J, the gap between germline ends came to 8 bases. CDR3 length: 13 residues. CDR1 and CDR2 (germline): MNHEY, SMNVEV (reference sequence). In nucleotides, the CDR3 is TGTGCCAGCAGTTTCAGGGAAGCCTACGAGCAGTACTTC. It encodes CASSFREAYEQYF.

This chain links TRBV7-2 with TRBJ1-5; 8 positions agree with TRBD1. This CDR3 is 15 amino acids long. Germline CDR1 reads SGHTA; CDR2 reads FQGNSA. V shed 0 bases and J 5 bases; nucleotides not matched to a gene: 3. The CDR3 DNA sequence: TGTGCCAGCAGCTTAGCGGCAGGGGGCTATCAGCCCCAGCATTTT. Encoded protein: CASSLAAGGYQPQHF. The full variable domain, completed using reference TRBV7-2 and TRBJ1-5, is GAGVSQSPSNKVTEKGKDVELRCDPISGHTALYWYRQSLGQGLEFLIYFQGNSAPDKSGLPSDRFSAERTGGSVSTLTIQRTQQEDSAVYLCASSLAAGGYQPQHFGDGTRLSIL.

This clonotype has a count of ten or more. DNA for the CDR3: TGTGCCAGCAGCTTAGGGGGCGGGCCGAACACTGAAGCTTTCTTT. It encodes CASSLGGGPNTEAFF. The chain employs TRBV7-3 and TRBJ1-1; D may be TRBD1 (6 bases). The CDR3 spans 15 residues. V was clipped by 2 bases and J by 1 base, with 11 bases between them. Germline CDR1 is SGHTA and CDR2 is FQGTGA.

This clonotype was detected a few times. The V gene is TRBV3-1, the J gene TRBJ1-6; D is unresolved. With 4 bases removed from V and 10 bases from J, the gap between germline ends came to 20 bases. The CDR3 is made up of 16 amino acids. Germline V lookup: CDR1 LGHDT, CDR2 YNNKEL (reference sequence). Here the CDR3 reads CASSPVGPPSPSPLHF. DNA of the CDR3: TGTGCCAGCAGCCCAGTTGGGCCTCCATCCCCCTCACCCCTCCACTTT. Drawing the rest from reference TRBV3-1 and TRBJ1-6, the complete variable domain is DTAVSQTPKYLVTQMGNDKSIKCEQNLGHDTMYWYKQDSKKFLKIMFSYNNKELIINETVPNRFSPKSPDKAHLNLHINSLELGDSAVYFCASSPVGPPSPSPLHFGNGTRLTVT.

This clonotype was detected a few times. The V and J genes are TRBV18 and TRBJ2-2; D ambiguous. CDR1 and CDR2 from the germline V gene are KGHSH and LQKENI. The length of the CDR3 is 12 residues. V lost 3 bases and J 7 bases, leaving 6 bases between the germline ends. The CDR3 DNA follows: TGTGCCAGCTCACCCTCCAACGGGGAGCTGTTTTTT. It yields the protein CASSPSNGELFF.

The chain recombines TRBV11-2 with TRBJ2-2; D remains ambiguous. This CDR3 contains 12 residues. Trimming removed 4 bases at V and 3 bases at J, with 3 bases between. Germline CDR1 and CDR2: SGHAT and FQNNGV. For the CDR3, the DNA is TGTGCCAGCAGCTCCGACACCGGGGAGCTGTTTTTT. This codes for CASSSDTGELFF.

This clonotype came up a few times. The rearrangement links TRBV27 to TRBJ1-1; D may be TRBD1 (5 bases). V was trimmed by 7 bases and J by 8 bases, leaving 14 bases between them. In germline, CDR1 is MNHEY, CDR2 SMNVEV (reference sequence). This CDR3 contains 12 residues. CDR3 sequence (DNA): TGTGCCAGCACCCCCAAATGGGGCGAAGCTTTCTTT. Translation: CASTPKWGEAFF.

This clonotype was seen a handful of times. CDR3: CATSRDPGTSVYNEQFF. In DNA form, the CDR3 reads TGTGCCACCAGCAGAGATCCTGGGACTAGCGTGTACAATGAGCAGTTCTTC. The rearrangement joins TRBV15 to TRBJ2-1, with TRBD2 matching 10 bases. The CDR3 covers 17 residues. The V and J ends lost 0 bases and 4 bases, in that order; junction bases with no gene match: 6. The germline V gene encodes CDR1 LNHNV and CDR2 YYDKDF (reference sequence).

The chain links TRBV28 to TRBJ2-3; D is uncertain. CDR1 MDHEN and CDR2 SYDVKM come from the germline V gene. CDR3 size: 12 residues. Trimming pared 3 bases from V and 3 bases from J, leaving 4 bases between. CDR3 DNA sequence: TGTGCCAGCAGTTTCGTGACAGATACGCAGTATTTT. Encoded protein: CASSFVTDTQYF.

This clonotype was counted many times. This chain uses TRBV7-9 with TRBJ1-6, with 7 bases that match TRBD1. J gave up 5 bases and V 1 base, and 2 bases lay outside the gene matches. Germline values: CDR1 SEHNR, CDR2 FQNEAQ (reference sequence). There are 15 residues in the CDR3. For the CDR3, the DNA is TGTGCCAGCAGCTTAGGGGACAGAGATAATTCACCCCTCCACTTT. Its translation: CASSLGDRDNSPLHF. Full variable domain (remainder filled in from reference TRBV7-9 and TRBJ1-6): DTGVSQNPRHKITKRGQNVTFRCDPISEHNRLYWYRQTLGQGPEFLTYFQNEAQLEKSRLLSDRFSAERPKGSFSTLEIQRTEQGDSAMYLCASSLGDRDNSPLHFGNGTRLTVT.

This clonotype was observed a single time. The rearrangement uses TRBV19 and TRBJ2-1; 7 bases map to TRBD1. The V gene end was trimmed by 6 bases and the J gene end by 3 bases; junction bases not matched to a gene: 5. The CDR3 has 14 residues. CDR1 and CDR2 from the germline V gene are LNHDA and SQIVND (reference sequence). CDR3 protein: CASSVDRFYNEQFF. The CDR3 DNA is TGTGCCAGTAGCGTGGACAGGTTCTACAATGAGCAGTTCTTC.

The table lists this clonotype with many counts. The genes are TRBV11-1 and TRBJ1-1; TRBD1 agrees at 8 bases. V was clipped by 2 bases and J by 7 bases; unmatched bases: 6. CDR1 and CDR2 from the germline V gene are SGHAT and FQDESV (reference sequence). The CDR3 spans 14 residues. The CDR3 spells CASSLTRDRHEAFF. In DNA, the CDR3 is TGTGCCAGCAGCTTAACCCGGGACAGGCATGAAGCTTTCTTT.

This chain connects TRBV5-1 to TRBJ1-5; 7 bases align to TRBD1. This CDR3 has 13 amino acids. CDR1 and CDR2 (germline): SGHRS, YFSETQ. V trimming: 5 bases; J trimming: 6 bases; junction bases outside the gene matches: 5. The CDR3: CASSLQGSQPQHF. CDR3 coding DNA: TGCGCCAGCAGTTTACAGGGGTCTCAGCCCCAGCATTTT.

The chain uses TRBV7-3 and TRBJ1-4; D is ambiguous. Germline assignment: CDR1 SGHTA and CDR2 FQGTGA. The CDR3 is made up of 19 amino acids. V was trimmed by 3 bases and J by 4 bases, leaving 24 bases between them. For the CDR3, the DNA is TGTGCCAGCAGCTTCCAGCCAGGACGGCTCAATACAGTTAATGAAAAACTGTTTTTT. Residues: CASSFQPGRLNTVNEKLFF.

The CDR3 is CASTRDGNYQETQYF. The CDR3 DNA reads TGTGCCAGCACGAGGGACGGAAATTATCAAGAGACCCAGTACTTC. The chain recombines TRBV6-5 with TRBJ2-5; tentatively, D is TRBD1 or TRBD2 (5 bases each). V dropped 7 bases and J dropped 2 bases, with 17 bases sitting between them. This CDR3 comprises 15 residues. Looked up from germline, CDR1 is MNHEY and CDR2 is SVGAGI.